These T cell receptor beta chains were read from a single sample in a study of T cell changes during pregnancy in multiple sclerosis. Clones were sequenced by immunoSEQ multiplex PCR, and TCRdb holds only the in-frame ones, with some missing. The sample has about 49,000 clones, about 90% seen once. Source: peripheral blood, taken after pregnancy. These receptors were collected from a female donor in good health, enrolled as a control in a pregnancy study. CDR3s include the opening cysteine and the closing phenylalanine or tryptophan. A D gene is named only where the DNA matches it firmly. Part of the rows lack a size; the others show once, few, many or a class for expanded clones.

CDR3: CATGDYPETQYF; DNA: TGTGCCACCGGGGACTATCCGGAGACCCAGTACTTC; V: TRBV14; D: TRBD2; J: TRBJ2-5; size: -
CDR3: CASSFSGGAFNEQFF; DNA: TGTGCCAGCAGTTTCAGCGGGGGGGCGTTCAATGAGCAGTTCTTC; V: TRBV6-5; D: TRBD2; J: TRBJ2-1; size: once
CDR3: CASSIGSGGYQETQYF; DNA: TGTGCCAGTAGTATCGGTAGCGGGGGTTACCAAGAGACCCAGTACTTC; V: TRBV19; D: TRBD2; J: TRBJ2-5; size: -
CDR3: CASSSVGGVSGYTF; DNA: TGTGCCAGCAGTTCGGTCGGGGGGGTCTCAGGCTACACCTTC; V: TRBV27; D: -; J: TRBJ1-2; size: -
CDR3: CAIRGEGSTGELFF; DNA: TGTGCCATCAGGGGGGAGGGGAGCACCGGGGAGCTGTTTTTT; V: TRBV10-3; D: TRBD2; J: TRBJ2-2; size: -
CDR3: CASSRTSGGLQETQYF; DNA: TGTGCCAGCAGCCGGACTAGCGGAGGGCTCCAAGAGACCCAGTACTTC; V: TRBV7-9; D: TRBD2; J: TRBJ2-5; size: -
CDR3: CASSVDRTTSGANVLTF; DNA: TGTGCCAGCAGCGTAGATCGGACAACCTCTGGGGCCAACGTCCTGACTTTC; V: TRBV9; D: -; J: TRBJ2-6; size: -
CDR3: CSVEGLGPGLAETGELFF; DNA: TGCAGCGTTGAAGGCCTAGGACCGGGACTAGCAGAAACCGGGGAGCTGTTTTTT; V: TRBV29-1; D: TRBD2; J: TRBJ2-2; size: -
CDR3: CASSSRSGSSYEQYF; DNA: TGTGCCAGCAGCTCCAGAAGCGGGAGCTCCTACGAGCAGTACTTC; V: TRBV11-2; D: TRBD2; J: TRBJ2-7; size: -
CDR3: CASSLAGQGGSPLHF; DNA: TGCGCCAGCAGCTTGGCCGGACAGGGGGGATCACCCCTCCACTTT; V: TRBV5-1; D: TRBD1; J: TRBJ1-6; size: -
CDR3: CASSGSQWDTQYF; DNA: TGTGCCAGCAGCGGTTCTCAGTGGGATACGCAGTATTTT; V: TRBV7-3; D: -; J: TRBJ2-3; size: -
CDR3: CASSATAATIYF; DNA: TGTGCCAGCAGTGCAACGGCGGCCACCATATATTTT; V: TRBV25-1; D: -; J: TRBJ1-3; size: -
CDR3: CASSPTLGGTGSSGNTIYF; DNA: TGTGCCAGCAGTCCGACCCTGGGCGGGACGGGCAGCTCTGGAAACACCATATATTTT; V: TRBV28; D: -; J: TRBJ1-3; size: once
CDR3: CASSLGPGAGLNTEAFF; DNA: TGTGCCAGCAGCTTAGGGCCAGGGGCCGGTTTGAACACTGAAGCTTTCTTT; V: TRBV7-9; D: -; J: TRBJ1-1; size: -
CDR3: CASRPSGGEYGYTF; DNA: TGTGCCAGCAGACCCTCGGGAGGGGAATATGGCTACACCTTC; V: TRBV6-6; D: -; J: TRBJ1-2; size: once
CDR3: CASSEALAGGIAAKNIQYF; DNA: TGTGCCAGCAGTGAAGCGCTAGCGGGAGGGATCGCGGCCAAAAACATTCAGTACTTC; V: TRBV6-1; D: TRBD2; J: TRBJ2-4; size: -
CDR3: CASSYSDRGIYGYTF; DNA: TGTGCCAGCAGTTACTCGGACAGAGGGATCTATGGCTACACCTTC; V: TRBV6-6; D: -; J: TRBJ1-2; size: once
CDR3: CASSLGTGRRWDQPQHF; DNA: TGTGCCAGCAGCTTGGGGACAGGGAGGCGTTGGGATCAGCCCCAGCATTTT; V: TRBV7-9; D: TRBD1; J: TRBJ1-5; size: -
CDR3: CASSEFIPGTGELFF; DNA: TGTGCCAGCAGTGAATTTATTCCAGGGACCGGGGAGCTGTTTTTT; V: TRBV6-1; D: -; J: TRBJ2-2; size: -
CDR3: CASSLGTIGDTEAFF; DNA: TGTGCCAGCAGCTTGGGTACTATAGGGGACACTGAAGCTTTCTTT; V: TRBV5-8; D: -; J: TRBJ1-1; size: -
CDR3: CASSVPPWGVNTEAFF; DNA: TGTGCCAGCAGTGTCCCCCCTTGGGGAGTGAACACTGAAGCTTTCTTT; V: TRBV25-1; D: -; J: TRBJ1-1; size: -
CDR3: CASSTRQGQYEQFF; DNA: TGTGCCAGCAGTACCAGACAGGGGCAGTATGAGCAGTTCTTC; V: TRBV6-1; D: TRBD1; J: TRBJ2-1; size: -
CDR3: CASSRTGGFGQPQHF; DNA: TGTGCCAGCAGTCGGACAGGGGGTTTTGGCCAGCCCCAGCATTTT; V: TRBV6-5; D: TRBD1; J: TRBJ1-5; size: -
CDR3: CASSDSPVRNEKLFF; DNA: TGCGCCAGCAGCGACTCCCCCGTGCGAAATGAAAAACTGTTTTTT; V: TRBV4-3; D: -; J: TRBJ1-4; size: -
CDR3: CASREDSSNTEAFF; DNA: TGCGCCAGCAGGGAGGACAGCTCGAACACTGAAGCTTTCTTT; V: TRBV10-1; D: -; J: TRBJ1-1; size: -
CDR3: CASSLGQAPHNEQFF; DNA: TGTGCCAGCAGCTTAGGGCAGGCTCCCCACAATGAGCAGTTCTTC; V: TRBV7-3; D: -; J: TRBJ2-1; size: -
CDR3: CASSPPTGGHSPLHF; DNA: TGTGCCAGTAGTCCTCCGACAGGGGGTCATTCACCCCTCCACTTT; V: TRBV19; D: TRBD1; J: TRBJ1-6; size: -
CDR3: CASSPPRDIQTRELFF; DNA: TGTGCCAGCTCCCCTCCCCGGGACATTCAAACCCGGGAGCTGTTTTTT; V: TRBV18; D: -; J: TRBJ2-2; size: -
CDR3: CATHGTGGVETQYF; DNA: TGTGCCACCCACGGGACAGGGGGAGTGGAGACCCAGTACTTC; V: TRBV19; D: TRBD1; J: TRBJ2-5; size: -
CDR3: CASNEGVRDEQYF; DNA: TGTGCCAGCAACGAGGGGGTAAGGGACGAGCAGTACTTC; V: TRBV6-6; D: -; J: TRBJ2-7; size: -
CDR3: CAYGQNTEAFF; DNA: TGTGCCTATGGACAGAACACTGAAGCTTTCTTT; V: TRBV30; D: -; J: TRBJ1-1; size: few
CDR3: CASSLGGGTSGYEQYF; DNA: TGTGCCAGCAGCTTAGGGGGCGGGACTAGCGGGTACGAGCAGTACTTC; V: TRBV7-6; D: TRBD2; J: TRBJ2-7; size: -
CDR3: CASSSTDRGWAQPQHF; DNA: TGTGCCAGCAGCTCCACCGACCGGGGGTGGGCTCAGCCCCAGCATTTT; V: TRBV7-9; D: -; J: TRBJ1-5; size: -
CDR3: CASSLRAPGQGSSYEQYF; DNA: TGTGCCAGCAGCTTAAGAGCCCCAGGACAGGGCAGCTCCTACGAGCAGTACTTC; V: TRBV7-3; D: TRBD1; J: TRBJ2-7; size: -
CDR3: CASSALGQGTDTQYF; DNA: TGCGCCAGCAGCGCGTTAGGACAGGGAACAGATACGCAGTATTTT; V: TRBV5-1; D: TRBD1; J: TRBJ2-3; size: -
CDR3: CASSQDLLTEAFF; DNA: TGTGCCAGCAGCCAAGACCTCTTGACTGAAGCTTTCTTT; V: TRBV14; D: -; J: TRBJ1-1; size: -
CDR3: CASSIGLYEQFF; DNA: TGTGCCAGTAGTATCGGACTCTATGAGCAGTTCTTC; V: TRBV19; D: -; J: TRBJ2-1; size: -
CDR3: CASSQERGPGALNEQFF; DNA: TGCGCCAGCAGCCAAGAAAGAGGGCCTGGCGCACTGAATGAGCAGTTCTTC; V: TRBV4-3; D: -; J: TRBJ2-1; size: -
CDR3: CASRKTGNTEAFF; DNA: TGTGCCAGCAGAAAAACAGGGAACACTGAAGCTTTCTTT; V: TRBV6-5; D: -; J: TRBJ1-1; size: once
CDR3: CASSPTGENQPQHF; DNA: TGTGCCAGCTCACCTACAGGGGAAAATCAGCCCCAGCATTTT; V: TRBV18; D: TRBD1; J: TRBJ1-5; size: -
CDR3: CAWTRGQMDGYTF; DNA: TGTGCCTGGACCCGCGGACAGATGGATGGCTACACCTTC; V: TRBV30; D: -; J: TRBJ1-2; size: -
CDR3: CSVEVESNQPQHF; DNA: TGCAGCGTTGAAGTAGAGAGCAATCAGCCCCAGCATTTT; V: TRBV29-1; D: -; J: TRBJ1-5; size: -
CDR3: CASSLAASGREGGANVLTF; DNA: TGCGCCAGCAGCTTGGCGGCTAGCGGGAGAGAAGGTGGGGCCAACGTCCTGACTTTC; V: TRBV5-1; D: TRBD2; J: TRBJ2-6; size: -
CDR3: CASSDGREWAGELFF; DNA: TGTGCCAGCTCCGACGGGCGGGAGTGGGCCGGGGAGCTGTTTTTT; V: TRBV2; D: TRBD2; J: TRBJ2-2; size: once
CDR3: CASSEPRGGTDSPLHF; DNA: TGTGCCAGCAGTGAACCTCGGGGGGGGACGGATTCACCCCTCCACTTT; V: TRBV2; D: -; J: TRBJ1-6; size: -
CDR3: CASSPVGRSNQPQHF; DNA: TGTGCCAGCTCACCGGTGGGGAGGAGCAATCAGCCCCAGCATTTT; V: TRBV18; D: -; J: TRBJ1-5; size: -
CDR3: CASSYIVLAGEETQYF; DNA: TGTGCCAGCAGTTACATCGTACTAGCGGGGGAAGAGACCCAGTACTTC; V: TRBV6-6; D: TRBD2; J: TRBJ2-5; size: -
CDR3: CASSSPTGSQETQYF; DNA: TGTGCCAGCAGCTCCCCGACAGGATCTCAAGAGACCCAGTACTTC; V: TRBV7-8; D: -; J: TRBJ2-5; size: -
CDR3: CASSPTGAAYGYTF; DNA: TGTGCCAGCAGCCCCACAGGGGCGGCCTATGGCTACACCTTC; V: TRBV7-2; D: TRBD1; J: TRBJ1-2; size: -
CDR3: CASTGVGGANVLTF; DNA: TGTGCCAGTACAGGGGTTGGTGGGGCCAACGTCCTGACTTTC; V: TRBV19; D: -; J: TRBJ2-6; size: -
CDR3: CATSRGGGTGYTF; DNA: TGTGCCACCAGCAGAGGGGGGGGGACTGGCTACACCTTC; V: TRBV15; D: -; J: TRBJ1-2; size: -
CDR3: CAATSGDRTDTQYF; DNA: TGTGCCGCCACCTCAGGGGACCGCACAGATACGCAGTATTTT; V: TRBV10-3; D: -; J: TRBJ2-3; size: -
CDR3: CASSQETPGTGTMRKLFF; DNA: TGCGCCAGCAGCCAAGAAACCCCAGGGACAGGGACCATGAGAAAACTGTTTTTT; V: TRBV4-3; D: TRBD1; J: TRBJ1-4; size: -